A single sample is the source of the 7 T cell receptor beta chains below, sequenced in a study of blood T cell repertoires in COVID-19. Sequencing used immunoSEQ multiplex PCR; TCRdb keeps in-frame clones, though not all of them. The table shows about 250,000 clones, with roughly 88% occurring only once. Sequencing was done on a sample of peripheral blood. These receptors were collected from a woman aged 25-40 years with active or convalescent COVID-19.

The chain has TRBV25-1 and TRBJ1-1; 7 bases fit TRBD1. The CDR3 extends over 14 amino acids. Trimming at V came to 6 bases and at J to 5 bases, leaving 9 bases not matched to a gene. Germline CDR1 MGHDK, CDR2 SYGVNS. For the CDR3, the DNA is TGTGCCAGCAGGCCCAGGGGGGCGGGGACTGAAGCTTTCTTT. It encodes CASRPRGAGTEAFF. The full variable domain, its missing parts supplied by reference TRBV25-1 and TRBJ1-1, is EADIYQTPRYLVIGTGKKITLECSQTMGHDKMYWYQQDPGMELHLIHYSYGVNSTEKGDLSSESTVSRIRTEHFPLTLESARPSHTSQYLCASRPRGAGTEAFFGQGTRLTVV.

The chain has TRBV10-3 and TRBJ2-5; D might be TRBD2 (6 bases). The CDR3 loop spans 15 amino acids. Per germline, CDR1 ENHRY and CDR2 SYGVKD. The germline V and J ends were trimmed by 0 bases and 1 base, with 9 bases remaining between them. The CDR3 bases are TGTGCCATCAGTGAGTCAACGGGGGTCCAAGAGACCCAGTACTTC. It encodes CAISESTGVQETQYF.

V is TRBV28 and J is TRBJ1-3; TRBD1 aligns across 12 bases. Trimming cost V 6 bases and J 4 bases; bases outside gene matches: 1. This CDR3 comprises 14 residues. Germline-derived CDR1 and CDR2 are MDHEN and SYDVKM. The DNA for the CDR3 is TGTGCCAGCAGGGGACAGGGGGCCGGAAACACCATATATTTT. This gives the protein CASRGQGAGNTIYF.

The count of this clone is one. The CDR3 protein is CAISDGPRDRGSYGYTF. CDR3 DNA sequence: TGTGCCATCAGTGACGGGCCCCGGGACAGGGGGTCTTATGGCTACACCTTC. This chain links TRBV10-3 with TRBJ1-2, with TRBD1 identical over 11 bases. V was pared by 3 bases and J by 5 bases, with 11 bases of the junction left unmatched. The CDR3 is made up of 17 amino acids. Germline assignment: CDR1 ENHRY and CDR2 SYGVKD.

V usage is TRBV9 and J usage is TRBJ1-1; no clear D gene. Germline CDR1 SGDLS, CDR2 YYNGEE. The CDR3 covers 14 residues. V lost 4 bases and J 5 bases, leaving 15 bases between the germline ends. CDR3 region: CASSLGSGRTEAFF. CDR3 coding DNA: TGTGCCAGCAGCTTAGGGTCTGGTCGGACTGAAGCTTTCTTT.

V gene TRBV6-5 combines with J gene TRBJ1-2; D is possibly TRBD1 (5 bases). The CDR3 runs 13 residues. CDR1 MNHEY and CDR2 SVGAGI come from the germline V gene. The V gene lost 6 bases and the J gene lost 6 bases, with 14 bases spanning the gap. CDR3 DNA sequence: TGTGCCAGCAGGACCACAGGTTATAATGGCTACACCTTC. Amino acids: CASRTTGYNGYTF.

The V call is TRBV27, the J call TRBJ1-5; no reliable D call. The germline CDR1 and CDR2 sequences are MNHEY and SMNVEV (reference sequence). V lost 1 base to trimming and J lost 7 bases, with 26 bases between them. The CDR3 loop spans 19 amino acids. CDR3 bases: TGTGCCAGCAGTTTATGCCGGGATCCAAAACCACAGCAAGGACAGCCCCAGCATTTT. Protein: CASSLCRDPKPQQGQPQHF.